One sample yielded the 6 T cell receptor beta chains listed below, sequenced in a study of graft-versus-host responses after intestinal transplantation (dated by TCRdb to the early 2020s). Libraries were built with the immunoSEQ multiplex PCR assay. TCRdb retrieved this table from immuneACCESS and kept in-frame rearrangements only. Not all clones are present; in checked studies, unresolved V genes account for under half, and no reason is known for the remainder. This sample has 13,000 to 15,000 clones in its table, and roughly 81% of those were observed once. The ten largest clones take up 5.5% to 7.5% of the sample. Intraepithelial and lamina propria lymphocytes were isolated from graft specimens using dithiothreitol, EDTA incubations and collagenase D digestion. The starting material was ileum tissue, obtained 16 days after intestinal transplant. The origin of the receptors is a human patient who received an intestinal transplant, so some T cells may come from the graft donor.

The CDR3 coding sequence is TGTGCCAGCAGTTTTACGGGAGGATATCCAACAGAGACCCAGTACTTC. Translated, it gives CASSFTGGYPTETQYF. The genes are TRBV28 and TRBJ2-5, with 7 bases matching TRBD2. The V gene end was trimmed by 3 bases and the J gene end by 4 bases; junction bases not matched to a gene: 11. In germline, CDR1 is MDHEN, CDR2 SYDVKM. CDR3 length: 16 amino acids. Looking up the rest from reference TRBV28 and TRBJ2-5 gives the full variable domain: DVKVTQSSRYLVKRTGEKVFLECVQDMDHENMFWYRQDPGLGLRLIYFSYDVKMKEKGDIPEGYSVSREKKERFSLILESASTNQTSMYLCASSFTGGYPTETQYFGPGTRLLVL.

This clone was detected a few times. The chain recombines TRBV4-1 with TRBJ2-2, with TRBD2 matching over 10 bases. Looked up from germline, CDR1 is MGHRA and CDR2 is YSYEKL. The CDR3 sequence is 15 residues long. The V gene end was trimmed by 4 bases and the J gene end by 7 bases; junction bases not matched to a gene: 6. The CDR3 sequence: CASSPLAGGGGELFF. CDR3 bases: TGCGCCAGCAGCCCATTAGCGGGGGGCGGCGGGGAGCTGTTTTTT.

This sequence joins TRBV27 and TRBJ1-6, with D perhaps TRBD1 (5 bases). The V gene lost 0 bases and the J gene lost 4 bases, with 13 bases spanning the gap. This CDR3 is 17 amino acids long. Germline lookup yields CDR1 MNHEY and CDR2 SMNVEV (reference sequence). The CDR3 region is CASSLSARALYNSPLHF. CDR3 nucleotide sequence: TGTGCCAGCAGTTTATCGGCCAGGGCCTTATATAATTCACCCCTCCACTTT.

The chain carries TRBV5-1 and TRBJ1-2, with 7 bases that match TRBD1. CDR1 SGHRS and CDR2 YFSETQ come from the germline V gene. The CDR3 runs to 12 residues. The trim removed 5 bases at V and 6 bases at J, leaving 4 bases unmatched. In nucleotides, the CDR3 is TGCGCCAGCAGGACAGGGCCCCATGGCTACACCTTC. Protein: CASRTGPHGYTF. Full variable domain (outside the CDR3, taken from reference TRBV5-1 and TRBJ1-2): KAGVTQTPRYLIKTRGQQVTLSCSPISGHRSVSWYQQTPGQGLQFLFEYFSETQRNKGNFPGRFSGRQFSNSRSEMNVSTLELGDSALYLCASRTGPHGYTFGSGTRLTVV.

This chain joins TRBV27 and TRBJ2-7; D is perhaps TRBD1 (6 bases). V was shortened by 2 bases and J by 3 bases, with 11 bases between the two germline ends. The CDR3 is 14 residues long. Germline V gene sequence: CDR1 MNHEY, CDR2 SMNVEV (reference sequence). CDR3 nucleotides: TGTGCCAGCAGTTTAGGTGGCAGGGGCTACGAGCAGTACTTC. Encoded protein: CASSLGGRGYEQYF.

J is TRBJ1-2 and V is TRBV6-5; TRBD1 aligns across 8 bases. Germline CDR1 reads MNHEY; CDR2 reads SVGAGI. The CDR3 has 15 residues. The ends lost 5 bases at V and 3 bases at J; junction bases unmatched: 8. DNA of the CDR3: TGTGCCAGCAGTCATGGACAGGGTCTGGACTATGGCTACACCTTC. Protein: CASSHGQGLDYGYTF.